Each of the 27 T cell receptor beta chains below was sequenced from the same sample in a study of blood T cell repertoires in COVID-19. Repertoires were generated with immunoSEQ multiplex PCR, while TCRdb's copy carries only in-frame clones and drops some. Counted here are nearly 95,000 clones, about 80% occurring once; the ten biggest clones make up 16%. Sequencing input: peripheral blood. These receptors were obtained from a human donor in a cohort sampled during active COVID-19.

Written as DNA, the CDR3 is TGTGCCAGCTCACCGGATACAGAGACAGGGCGGTACGAGCAGTACTTC. It specifies CASSPDTETGRYEQYF. V gene TRBV18 combines with J gene TRBJ2-7; 7 nucleotides match TRBD1. Losses at the gene ends were 3 bases for V and 4 bases for J; bases not matched to a gene: 12. This CDR3 is 16 amino acids long. The V gene's germline CDR1 is KGHSH and CDR2 LQKENI.

The chain links TRBV19 to TRBJ1-3, with TRBD1 as a possible D gene (6 bases). The germline V gene has CDR1 LNHDA and CDR2 SQIVND (reference sequence). Trimming pared 2 bases from V and 4 bases from J, leaving 15 bases between. The CDR3 totals 16 residues. DNA for the CDR3: TGTGCCAGTAGTATATCCCCAGGGACACCCGGAAACACCATATATTTT. Translated, it gives CASSISPGTPGNTIYF.

The chain couples TRBV28 to TRBJ2-1; 11 bases line up with TRBD1. CDR1 and CDR2 (germline): MDHEN, SYDVKM. The CDR3 length is 15 residues. V lost 6 bases to trimming and J lost 6 bases; unmatched junction nucleotides: 7. CDR3 in amino acids: CASRTPGTGGNEQFF. The CDR3 DNA is TGTGCCAGCAGGACCCCTGGGACAGGGGGCAATGAGCAGTTCTTC.

V gene TRBV7-6 combines with J gene TRBJ2-7; the match to TRBD1 covers 8 bases. V lost 5 bases and J lost 6; bases outside the gene matches: 12. The CDR3 loop spans 15 amino acids. From germline, CDR1 is SGHVS and CDR2 FNYEAQ. The CDR3 DNA follows: TGTGCCAGCAGCCATGGGACAGGAGGCTTCGGCGAGCAGTACTTC. Protein sequence: CASSHGTGGFGEQYF.

This chain connects TRBV3-1 (or the pseudogene TRBV3-2) to TRBJ2-6, with TRBD1 matching over 8 bases. The CDR3 runs 19 residues. J lost 1 base, V lost 4 bases, and 12 bases had no gene match. From germline, CDR1 is LGHDT and CDR2 YNNKEL (reference sequence). This CDR3 is CASSLSRTGTGSGANVLTF. The CDR3 DNA reads as TGTGCCAGCAGCCTCTCTCGGACAGGGACGGGATCTGGGGCCAACGTCCTGACTTTC.

This clone has more than one count but fewer than ten. The rearrangement links TRBV7-6 to TRBJ2-5; TRBD1 aligns across 7 bases. Germline V gene lookup returns CDR1 SGHVS and CDR2 FNYEAQ. CDR3 length equals 16 residues. With V trimmed by 2 bases and J by 5 bases, 11 bases remained unmatched. CDR3 in amino acids: CASSLTTGPPGETQYF. In DNA form, the CDR3 reads TGTGCCAGCAGCTTAACGACAGGGCCACCCGGCGAGACCCAGTACTTC.

This clone was found a few times. V usage is TRBV27 and J usage is TRBJ2-6; TRBD1 matches 11 bases. V lost 2 bases, J lost 2 bases, and 5 bases stayed unmatched. The germline gives CDR1 MNHEY, CDR2 SMNVEV (reference sequence). The CDR3 has 18 residues. In DNA form, the CDR3 reads TGTGCCAGCAGTTTAAAGGGGACAGGGGGAGCTGGGGCCAACGTCCTGACTTTC. Amino acid sequence: CASSLKGTGGAGANVLTF.

The chain uses TRBV2 and TRBJ2-7; the match to TRBD1 covers 11 bases. V lost 3 bases and J lost 4; bases outside the gene matches: 5. The CDR3 extends over 15 amino acids. Germline CDR1 and CDR2: SNHLY and FYNNEI. This CDR3 reads CASSETGTGGYEQYF. In DNA, the CDR3 is TGTGCCAGCAGTGAGACCGGGACAGGGGGTTACGAGCAGTACTTC.

This clone was seen a single time. J is TRBJ2-7 and V is TRBV12-3 or TRBV12-4; D is unclear. V shed 5 bases and J shed 6 bases, with 11 bases lying between them. The CDR3 extends over 12 amino acids. The CDR3 DNA is TGTGCCAGCAGTCCTGGTTTGGCCGAGCAGTACTTC. This sequence encodes CASSPGLAEQYF.

This clone is a singleton in its sample. The chain is built from TRBV6-4 and TRBJ1-1, with D hard to call. The germline V and J ends were trimmed by 6 bases and 4 bases, with 12 bases remaining between them. The germline gives CDR1 MRHNA, CDR2 SNTAGT. There are 13 residues in the CDR3. CDR3 sequence: CASSPTLGTEAFF. The CDR3 coding sequence is TGTGCCAGCAGCCCGACACTGGGCACTGAAGCTTTCTTT.

This clone was counted only a few times. The chain recombines TRBV7-9 with TRBJ1-6; D is possibly TRBD1 (5 bases). CDR3 length equals 13 residues. V was trimmed by 9 bases and J by 6 bases, leaving 12 bases between them. Germline V CDR1 and CDR2: SEHNR, FQNEAQ (reference sequence). CDR3 sequence reads: CASTGAFNSPLHF. The CDR3 DNA reads as TGTGCCAGTACCGGGGCCTTTAATTCACCCCTCCACTTT.

J is TRBJ2-7 and V is TRBV5-4, with 9 bases lining up with TRBD2. The germline CDR1 and CDR2 sequences are SGHNT and YYREEE (reference sequence). CDR3 length: 15 amino acids. With 0 bases clipped from V and 6 bases from J, the junction kept 7 bases outside the gene matches. CDR3 in amino acids: CASSLAPAGGPEQYF. In DNA form, the CDR3 reads TGTGCCAGCAGCTTGGCCCCAGCGGGAGGCCCCGAGCAGTACTTC.

Points on this clone: The junction departs from the called germline gene at one end, perhaps through a read error. The rearrangement uses TRBV20-1 and TRBJ2-5, with no clear D. The CDR3 has 11 residues. Germline V gene data show CDR1 as DFQATT and CDR2 as SNEGSKA (reference sequence). CDR3 coding DNA: TGCAGTGCCCAGACTCAAGATACCCAGTACTTC. Its protein is CSAQTQDTQYF.

The gene calls are TRBV25-1 and TRBJ2-2; unclear D gene. V was clipped by 8 bases and J by 0 bases, with 13 bases between them. Germline CDR1 is MGHDK and CDR2 is SYGVNS. There are 15 residues in the CDR3. The DNA for the CDR3 is TGTGCCAGCCGAGGTCTGGGTTCGAACACCGGGGAGCTGTTTTTT. As protein: CASRGLGSNTGELFF.

The J gene is TRBJ2-7, the V gene TRBV5-6; 13 bases align to TRBD2. The junction had 2 bases not matched to a gene; V was cut back by 0 bases and J by 2 bases. Germline V gives CDR1 SGHDT, CDR2 YYEEEE. The CDR3 is 16 residues long. The CDR3 region has the DNA TGTGCCAGCAGCTTGGAGGGGACTAGCGGGGCCTACGAGCAGTACTTC. Protein sequence: CASSLEGTSGAYEQYF.

The chain carries TRBV5-4 and TRBJ2-1; 10 bases match TRBD1. Germline V gene sequence: CDR1 SGHNT, CDR2 YYREEE (reference sequence). CDR3 length: 15 residues. Trimming at V came to 2 bases and at J to 7 bases, leaving 6 bases not matched to a gene. In DNA, the CDR3 is TGTGCCAGCAGCTTCCCGGGACAGGGGAGGAATGAGCAGTTCTTC. Residues: CASSFPGQGRNEQFF.

This chain uses TRBV5-6 with TRBJ1-2; D possibly corresponds to TRBD1 (6 bases). The V gene lost 4 bases and the J gene lost 1 base, with 11 bases spanning the gap. Germline CDR1 and CDR2: SGHDT and YYEEEE. CDR3 size: 14 residues. CDR3 region: CASSPTGFNYGYTF. The CDR3, as DNA: TGTGCCAGCAGCCCGACAGGTTTTAACTATGGCTACACCTTC.

The chain has TRBV25-1 and TRBJ1-1, with TRBD1 identical over 7 bases. Germline CDR1 and CDR2: MGHDK and SYGVNS. The CDR3 loop spans 13 amino acids. The trim removed 6 bases at V and 4 bases at J, leaving 5 bases unmatched. The CDR3: CASRKTGITEAFF. In DNA form, the CDR3 reads TGTGCCAGCAGGAAGACAGGGATCACTGAAGCTTTCTTT. Full variable domain (rest looked up from reference TRBV25-1 and TRBJ1-1): EADIYQTPRYLVIGTGKKITLECSQTMGHDKMYWYQQDPGMELHLIHYSYGVNSTEKGDLSSESTVSRIRTEHFPLTLESARPSHTSQYLCASRKTGITEAFFGQGTRLTVV.

The chain has TRBV2 and TRBJ1-5; a possible D gene is TRBD1 (5 bases). The V gene lost 4 bases and the J gene lost 0 bases, with 16 bases spanning the gap. Germline V CDR1 and CDR2: SNHLY, FYNNEI. This CDR3 spans 17 amino acids. CDR3 in amino acids: CASSGIRTPNSNQPQHF. CDR3 nucleotide sequence: TGTGCCAGCAGTGGGATACGGACACCCAATAGCAATCAGCCCCAGCATTTT.

The chain employs TRBV6-4 and TRBJ2-1; 9 positions agree with TRBD2. The length of the CDR3 is 14 residues. CDR1 MRHNA and CDR2 SNTAGT come from the germline V gene. The V segment lost 4 bases and the J segment 7 bases; nucleotides outside the gene matches: 5. CDR3 sequence: CASSVSSGSNEQFF. DNA of the CDR3: TGTGCCAGCAGTGTGAGTAGCGGGAGTAATGAGCAGTTCTTC.

CDR3 sequence (DNA): TGTGCCAGCAGCCCTTCCTCTGGAAACACCATATATTTT. Translated, it gives CASSPSSGNTIYF. The chain joins TRBV28 to TRBJ1-3, with D unclear. V gave up 6 bases and J gave up 0 bases, with 6 bases separating them. Germline CDR1 MDHEN, CDR2 SYDVKM. The length of the CDR3 is 13 residues.

The gene calls are TRBV28 and TRBJ2-3; 10 nucleotides line up with TRBD2. CDR1 and CDR2 (germline): MDHEN, SYDVKM. Germline trimming cut 6 bases from V and 6 bases from J; bases unmatched to any gene: 9. The CDR3 has 15 residues. The CDR3 DNA reads as TGTGCCAGCAGCATTCGGGGACTAGCGACCGATACGCAGTATTTT. This gives the protein CASSIRGLATDTQYF.

The chain links TRBV29-1 to TRBJ2-1, with TRBD2 matching 14 bases. Germline CDR1 SQVTM, CDR2 ANQGSEA. The CDR3 is made up of 16 amino acids. J gave up 6 bases and V 5 bases, and 9 bases lay outside the gene matches. CDR3 loop: CSVSRPGLAGVNEQFF. The CDR3, as DNA: TGCAGCGTTTCGAGACCGGGACTAGCGGGAGTCAATGAGCAGTTCTTC.

The V call is TRBV12-3 or TRBV12-4, the J call TRBJ2-3; D call uncertain. V was cut by 5 bases and J by 3 bases, with 3 bases left in between. This CDR3 has 11 amino acids. In nucleotides, the CDR3 is TGTGCCAGCAGTGAGACAGATACGCAGTATTTT. Translation gives CASSETDTQYF.

A note on this clone: The junction shows a germline mismatch at one end, possibly a read error. The chain couples TRBV7-8 to TRBJ2-7; D is possibly TRBD2 (5 bases). Germline CDR1 and CDR2: SGHVS and FQNEAQ. The CDR3 consists of 15 residues. The CDR3 DNA reads as TGTGCCAGCAGGTTAGAGGGTGGAGGAGCCTACGAGCAGTACTTC. Translating it yields CASRLEGGGAYEQYF.

This chain links TRBV19 with TRBJ1-1; no firm D call. Germline V gene sequence: CDR1 LNHDA, CDR2 SQIVND (reference sequence). This CDR3 contains 14 residues. V gave up 6 bases and J gave up 5 bases, with 16 bases separating them. The CDR3, as DNA: TGTGCCAGTAGGATGGACGGGGAATTGACTGAAGCTTTCTTT. Protein sequence: CASRMDGELTEAFF.

The J gene is TRBJ1-5, the V gene TRBV7-9; no clear D gene. This CDR3 has 14 amino acids. CDR1 and CDR2 from the germline V gene are SEHNR and FQNEAQ (reference sequence). The ends were cut back, 4 bases at V and 2 bases at J, with 9 bases in the middle. The CDR3 reads CASSSGYGNQPQHF. The CDR3 DNA is TGTGCCAGCAGCTCGGGGTACGGCAATCAGCCCCAGCATTTT. Variable domain in full (rest from reference TRBV7-9 and TRBJ1-5): DTGVSQNPRHKITKRGQNVTFRCDPISEHNRLYWYRQTLGQGPEFLTYFQNEAQLEKSRLLSDRFSAERPKGSFSTLEIQRTEQGDSAMYLCASSSGYGNQPQHFGDGTRLSIL.